This T cell receptor beta chain was identified in a study of T cells in Graves' hyperthyroidism and ophthalmopathy. Whole-study context: Blood from the periphery was taken at initial diagnosis, before any treatment.

This clonotype was seen repeatedly, ten times or more. Each diagnosis drew on symptoms, thyroxine, TRAb, thyroid ultrasound and orbital computed tomography findings. Amplification of TCR beta CDR3 regions was performed using RNA transcripts as template. When the TCR CDR3 underwent first-round RT-PCR, the HTBI primer set was used. TCRdb re-called the multiplex PCR reads with MiXCR, one entry per CDR3 protein. The sample records a few hundred thousand distinct CDR3 sequences, approximately 14% being singletons. This TCR came from a woman in her thirties or forties with Graves' ophthalmopathy. The sample comprised blood.

CDR3 loop: CASSDEGRSNQPQHF. The CDR3 coding sequence is TGTGCCAGCAGCGACGAGGGGAGAAGCAATCAGCCCCAGCATTTT. The V and J genes are TRBV6-1 and TRBJ1-5, with a weak D call TRBD1 (5 bases). The CDR3 spans 15 residues. Germline values: CDR1 MNHNS, CDR2 SASEGT. V was clipped by 6 bases and J by 1 base, with 13 bases between them.